The rows below give T cell receptor beta chains drawn from one sample of a study of shared clonotypes between healthy human individuals. The assay was immunoSEQ multiplex PCR, and TCRdb's table has in-frame clones only and misses some. The table has about 2.3 million clones, around 90% seen once. The sequenced material came from naive CD4+ T cells from PBMCs. The origin of the receptors is a man between 18 and 35 years old in good health. Some clones in this sample may be carry-over from other donors' samples. The CDR3 runs from the conserved cysteine through the conserved F or W. Each record gives: J gene, D gene, V gene, CDR3 protein, CDR3 DNA. The D gene is left open where the match is weak.

J: TRBJ2-1; D: -; V: TRBV7-8; CDR3: CASSPRRGEQFF; DNA: TGTGCCAGCAGCCCCAGGCGCGGGGAGCAGTTCTTC
J: TRBJ2-1; D: -; V: TRBV7-2; CDR3: CASSRSPPNEQFF; DNA: TGTGCCAGCAGCCGAAGCCCCCCCAATGAGCAGTTCTTC
J: TRBJ2-2; D: TRBD1; V: TRBV18; CDR3: CASSPLTGANTGELFF; DNA: TGTGCCAGCTCACCACTAACAGGGGCGAACACCGGGGAGCTGTTTTTT
J: TRBJ2-1; D: -; V: TRBV5-1; CDR3: CASSFTGPYNEQFF; DNA: TGCGCCAGCAGCTTTACGGGACCCTACAATGAGCAGTTCTTC
J: TRBJ2-3; D: -; V: TRBV5-6; CDR3: CASSLSAESTDTQYF; DNA: TGTGCCAGCAGCTTATCGGCAGAGAGCACAGATACGCAGTATTTT
J: TRBJ2-2; D: TRBD2; V: TRBV5-1; CDR3: CASSGTTYTGELFF; DNA: TGCGCCAGCAGTGGGACTACCTACACCGGGGAGCTGTTTTTT
J: TRBJ2-3; D: TRBD1; V: TRBV7-3; CDR3: CASSFTGGTDTQYF; DNA: TGTGCCAGCAGCTTCACAGGGGGCACAGATACGCAGTATTTT
J: TRBJ1-2; D: -; V: TRBV15; CDR3: CATSRAPGHPSGYGYTF; DNA: TGTGCCACCAGCAGAGCCCCCGGACATCCCTCGGGCTATGGCTACACCTTC
J: TRBJ1-6; D: -; V: TRBV30; CDR3: CAWSENSPLHF; DNA: TGTGCCTGGAGTGAGAATTCACCCCTCCACTTT
J: TRBJ1-3; D: TRBD1; V: TRBV7-9; CDR3: CASSLNDRGSGDTIYF; DNA: TGTGCCAGCAGCTTGAACGACAGGGGCTCTGGTGACACCATATATTTT
J: TRBJ2-1; D: -; V: TRBV28; CDR3: CASKGHPRGGEQFF; DNA: TGTGCCAGCAAGGGACACCCCAGGGGAGGGGAGCAGTTCTTC
J: TRBJ2-3; D: TRBD2; V: TRBV7-3; CDR3: CASSLMASGAISTDTQYF; DNA: TGTGCCAGCAGCTTAATGGCTAGCGGAGCAATTAGCACAGATACGCAGTATTTT
J: TRBJ2-5; D: -; V: TRBV6-1; CDR3: CASSFRGETQYF; DNA: TGTGCCAGCAGTTTTAGGGGGGAGACCCAGTACTTC
J: TRBJ1-5; D: -; V: TRBV27; CDR3: CASSRRKVGDHQPQHF; DNA: TGTGCCAGCAGTCGCCGAAAAGTTGGCGACCATCAGCCCCAGCATTTT